Each of the 23 T cell receptor beta chains below was sequenced from the same sample in a study of beta chain features in type 1 diabetes. Whole-study results and caveats: Among patients with Type 1 diabetes, TCRB CDR3s were moderately but significantly shorter in every one of the four CD4+ subsets.

What was sequenced were expressed TCRB transcripts, since all of the isolated RNA had been reverse transcribed. Generated by immunoSEQ multiplex PCR, the TCRdb table keeps only in-frame clones and is missing some. Found here are some 700,000 clones, 10% to 15% of them singletons; the top ten hold 0.02% to 0.025%. The antigens for these receptors are not known. The sequenced material came from naive CD4+ T cells from blood. The receptors originated from a man aged 18 to 30 with type 1 diabetes.

V usage is TRBV18 and J usage is TRBJ1-2, with a tentative D call TRBD1 (6 bases). Germline CDR1 and CDR2: KGHSH and LQKENI. Between the trimmed V and J ends, which lost 1 base and 7 bases, there was a span of 16 bases. This CDR3 region has 15 residues. The CDR3 protein is CASSPLGQGQGGYTF. CDR3 nucleotides: TGTGCCAGCTCACCACTCGGCCAGGGGCAGGGTGGCTACACCTTC. Supplemented by reference TRBV18 and TRBJ1-2, the full variable domain reads NAGVMQNPRHLVRRRGQEARLRCSPMKGHSHVYWYRQLPEEGLKFMVYLQKENIIDESGMPKERFSAEFPKEGPSILRIQQVVRGDSAAYFCASSPLGQGQGGYTFGSGTRLTVV.

V usage is TRBV4-1 and J usage is TRBJ1-5; TRBD1 might be the D (6 bases). V dropped 4 bases and J dropped 4 bases, with 17 bases sitting between them. Germline CDR1 reads MGHRA; CDR2 reads YSYEKL. The CDR3 contains 16 residues. The CDR3 is CASSPGGRGPNQPQHF. The CDR3 nucleotides are TGCGCCAGCAGCCCTGGCGGGCGGGGGCCAAATCAGCCCCAGCATTTT.

The rearrangement links TRBV7-9 to TRBJ1-5; 10 positions agree with TRBD1. The trim removed 0 bases at V and 6 bases at J, leaving 8 bases unmatched. Germline CDR1 reads SEHNR; CDR2 reads FQNEAQ (reference sequence). This CDR3 region has 17 residues. CDR3 loop: CASSLALGQGIGQPQHF. Written as DNA, the CDR3 is TGTGCCAGCAGCTTAGCTTTGGGACAGGGGATTGGTCAGCCCCAGCATTTT.

This clone was observed a handful of times. The rearrangement uses TRBV18 and TRBJ2-1, with D tentatively TRBD1 (6 bases). Germline CDR1 is KGHSH and CDR2 is LQKENI. V lost 1 base and J 8 bases, leaving 15 bases between the germline ends. The CDR3 runs to 15 residues. The DNA for the CDR3 is TGTGCCAGCTCACCACAGGGACATTCTATCGATGAGCAGTTCTTC. This translates into CASSPQGHSIDEQFF.

The gene calls are TRBV7-3 and TRBJ1-3; 7 bases are a match to TRBD1. Looked up from germline, CDR1 is SGHTA and CDR2 is FQGTGA. V shed 4 bases and J 2 bases; nucleotides not matched to a gene: 8. CDR3 length: 16 residues. The CDR3 bases are TGTGCCAGCAGCTCGGGACAGAGGGGCACTGGAAACACCATATATTTT. Translation gives CASSSGQRGTGNTIYF.

The chain links TRBV14 to TRBJ2-7; no reliable D call. Germline CDR1 is SGHDN and CDR2 is FVKESK. Trimming took 4 bases from V and 2 from J, leaving 12 bases between them. There are 14 residues in the CDR3. This CDR3 is CASSPRLRPYEQYF. Written as DNA, the CDR3 is TGTGCCAGCAGCCCCAGACTTCGGCCCTACGAGCAGTACTTC.

This chain connects TRBV10-3 to TRBJ1-1; TRBD1 aligns across 7 bases. CDR1 is ENHRY and CDR2 is SYGVKD in the germline V gene. The V and J ends lost 4 bases and 1 base, in that order; junction bases with no gene match: 6. This CDR3 spans 15 amino acids. CDR3 bases: TGTGCCATCAGTGTTGCAGGGGGGAAGAACACTGAAGCTTTCTTT. Translating gives CAISVAGGKNTEAFF.

The V and J genes are TRBV21-1 and TRBJ2-2; the listed D gene, TRBD2, was not tested against the DNA. TRBV21-1 corresponds to a pseudogene. The CDR3 runs to 16 residues. The CDR3 DNA sequence: TGTGCCAGCTCGAACGGGGGGCCCCCTTACACCGGGGAGCTGTTTTTT. Translated: CASSNGGPPYTGELFF.

The table lists this clone with a few counts. V usage is TRBV4-1 and J usage is TRBJ1-1; 7 bases line up with TRBD1. Germline-derived CDR1 and CDR2 are MGHRA and YSYEKL. The CDR3 is 14 amino acids. The ends lost 4 bases at V and 3 bases at J; junction bases unmatched: 5. CDR3 amino acids: CASSRQGTDTEAFF. The CDR3 bases are TGCGCCAGCAGCCGACAGGGAACGGACACTGAAGCTTTCTTT.

This rearrangement joins TRBV25-1 to TRBJ1-5; a weak D match, TRBD1 (6 bases). Trimming pared 5 bases from V and 2 bases from J, leaving 10 bases between. This CDR3 comprises 14 residues. Germline V lookup: CDR1 MGHDK, CDR2 SYGVNS. DNA for the CDR3: TGTGCCAGCAGTTCTTCAGGGGGCAATCAGCCCCAGCATTTT. Translating gives CASSSSGGNQPQHF.

This clone has more than one count but fewer than ten. This chain uses TRBV13 with TRBJ1-5, with 7 bases lining up with TRBD1. The V and J ends lost 6 bases and 3 bases, in that order; junction bases with no gene match: 5. The V gene's germline CDR1 is PRHDT and CDR2 FYEKMQ (reference sequence). The length of the CDR3 is 14 residues. CDR3 bases: TGTGCCAGCAGTTCCGGACAGGACAATCAGCCCCAGCATTTT. It yields the protein CASSSGQDNQPQHF.

The chain couples TRBV9 to TRBJ2-2, with D possibly called TRBD1 or TRBD2 (5 bases each). The CDR3 is 15 amino acids. With 1 base removed from V and 6 bases from J, the gap between germline ends came to 13 bases. Germline assignment: CDR1 SGDLS and CDR2 YYNGEE. CDR3 nucleotide sequence: TGTGCCAGCAGCGTAATTGGGGGTTTCGCCGGGGAGCTGTTTTTT. It encodes CASSVIGGFAGELFF. The full variable domain, rest sourced from reference TRBV9 and TRBJ2-2, is DSGVTQTPKHLITATGQRVTLRCSPRSGDLSVYWYQQSLDQGLQFLIQYYNGEERAKGNILERFSAQQFPDLHSELNLSSLELGDSALYFCASSVIGGFAGELFFGEGSRLTVL.

CDR3 in amino acids: CASSLATRSSWGYTF. The CDR3, as DNA: TGTGCCAGCAGCTTAGCGACCCGATCGTCCTGGGGCTACACCTTC. The rearrangement joins TRBV7-2 to TRBJ1-2, with unresolved D. The CDR3 is 15 amino acids. The germline CDR1 and CDR2 sequences are SGHTA and FQGNSA. Trimming removed 0 bases from V and 8 bases from J, with 16 bases in between.

J is TRBJ2-5 and V is TRBV10-3; 10 bases agree with TRBD2. V lost 3 bases and J lost 5; bases outside the gene matches: 6. This CDR3 region has 15 residues. The germline V gene encodes CDR1 ENHRY and CDR2 SYGVKD. The CDR3 is CAISDSGGSFETQYF. Here the CDR3 DNA reads TGTGCCATCAGTGATAGCGGGGGGTCGTTTGAGACCCAGTACTTC.

This chain connects TRBV10-3 to TRBJ2-5; maybe TRBD1 (5 bases). The J call may not be correct, given that the DNA end is closer to TRBJ2-7. Germline-derived CDR1 and CDR2 are ENHRY and SYGVKD. CDR3 length equals 12 residues. For the CDR3, the DNA is TGTGCCATCGCCCCCCAGGGTGGCGAGCAGTACTTC. Protein product: CAIAPQGGEQYF.

This clone has more than one count but fewer than ten. This chain links TRBV30 with TRBJ2-7; 12 bases are a match to TRBD1. CDR1 GTSNPN and CDR2 SVGIG come from the germline V gene (reference sequence). The length of the CDR3 is 15 residues. The V gene end was trimmed by 1 base and the J gene end by 2 bases; junction bases not matched to a gene: 3. The CDR3 nucleotides are TGTGCCTGGAGTGGAGGGACAGGGGGCCCCTACGAGCAGTACTTC. This gives the protein CAWSGGTGGPYEQYF.

This clone turned up a few times. The J gene is TRBJ2-5, the V gene TRBV11-2, with a possible D match to TRBD2 (5 bases). With 2 bases removed from V and 1 base from J, the gap between germline ends came to 8 bases. In germline, CDR1 is SGHAT, CDR2 FQNNGV. The CDR3 runs 14 residues. The CDR3 loop is CASSLRETQETQYF. In nucleotides, the CDR3 is TGTGCCAGCAGCTTAAGGGAGACCCAAGAGACCCAGTACTTC.

This rearrangement joins TRBV14 to TRBJ1-5; possibly TRBD1 for D (6 bases). The CDR3 has 16 amino acids. Trimming pared 1 base from V and 2 bases from J, leaving 12 bases between. Germline assignment: CDR1 SGHDN and CDR2 FVKESK. The CDR3, as DNA: TGTGCCAGCAGCCAAGTAGGGGGTCAGGGCAATCAGCCCCAGCATTTT. Its translation: CASSQVGGQGNQPQHF. The full variable domain, its missing parts supplied by reference TRBV14 and TRBJ1-5, is EAGVTQFPSHSVIEKGQTVTLRCDPISGHDNLYWYRRVMGKEIKFLLHFVKESKQDESGMPNNRFLAERTGGTYSTLKVQPAELEDSGVYFCASSQVGGQGNQPQHFGDGTRLSIL.

The chain joins TRBV7-2 to TRBJ1-1, with D maybe TRBD1 (5 bases). Germline lookup yields CDR1 SGHTA and CDR2 FQGNSA. This CDR3 contains 14 residues. Trimming shortened V by 5 bases and J by 2 bases, and 12 bases separated the two germline ends. CDR3 protein: CASSLSQGNTEAFF. CDR3 nucleotide sequence: TGTGCCAGCAGCCTATCCCAGGGCAACACTGAAGCTTTCTTT.

The chain uses TRBV6-1 and TRBJ1-1; D is possibly TRBD1 (6 bases). The CDR3 has 15 amino acids. V was shortened by 5 bases and J by 0 bases, with 13 bases between the two germline ends. CDR1 is MNHNS and CDR2 is SASEGT in the germline V gene. Here the CDR3 DNA reads TGTGCCAGCAGTCCTTGGACAGATATGAACACTGAAGCTTTCTTT. It codes for CASSPWTDMNTEAFF.

This chain connects TRBV5-1 to TRBJ2-5, with TRBD1 matching over 9 bases. Germline V gives CDR1 SGHRS, CDR2 YFSETQ. This CDR3 is 14 amino acids long. The junction had 5 bases not matched to a gene; V was cut back by 3 bases and J by 5 bases. The CDR3: CASSSGTGHETQYF. The CDR3 DNA follows: TGCGCCAGCAGCTCGGGGACAGGGCACGAGACCCAGTACTTC.

This clone was seen more than once but under ten times. The CDR3: CASSSQGTNTEAFF. The CDR3 DNA sequence: TGTGCCAGCAGTTCCCAGGGGACGAACACTGAAGCTTTCTTT. The gene calls are TRBV28 and TRBJ1-1, with TRBD1 as a possible D gene (6 bases). The CDR3 runs to 14 residues. Trimming removed 4 bases at V and 1 base at J, with 10 bases between. From germline, CDR1 is MDHEN and CDR2 SYDVKM.

This clone was seen a handful of times. The J gene is TRBJ2-7, the V gene TRBV14; no clear D gene. Looked up from germline, CDR1 is SGHDN and CDR2 is FVKESK. Trimming took 1 base from V and 6 from J, leaving 10 bases between them. CDR3 length: 13 amino acids. This CDR3 is CASSQGPPSEQYF. As DNA, the CDR3 is TGTGCCAGCAGCCAAGGCCCCCCCTCCGAGCAGTACTTC. The full variable domain, in which reference TRBV14 and TRBJ2-7 provide the parts outside the CDR3, is EAGVTQFPSHSVIEKGQTVTLRCDPISGHDNLYWYRRVMGKEIKFLLHFVKESKQDESGMPNNRFLAERTGGTYSTLKVQPAELEDSGVYFCASSQGPPSEQYFGPGTRLTVT.